Shown below are 8 T cell receptor beta chains from a single sample sequenced in a study of a mutant IDH1 vaccine in newly diagnosed glioma. Their recognized antigens are unknown. Time point here: week 23, last vaccination. Each dose delivered 300 ug of mutant IDH1 20-mer peptide subcutaneously with imiquimod. Profiling relied on immunoSEQ multiplex PCR, and the TCRdb table lists in-frame clones only, not all of them. The repertoire has tens of thousands of clones, about 80% of them found once; the top ten carry about 5%. Sample: PBMCs, taken from a glioma patient whose treatment included an IDH1 peptide vaccine. The receptors shown here come from a man aged 50 to 59 with glioma.

The J gene is TRBJ1-2, the V gene TRBV15; the match to TRBD1 covers 9 bases. This CDR3 spans 16 amino acids. V shed 5 bases and J 7 bases; nucleotides not matched to a gene: 14. From germline, CDR1 is LNHNV and CDR2 YYDKDF (reference sequence). CDR3 DNA sequence: TGTGCCACCAGCCAGGACAGGGGACGATTTTCGGGTGGCTACACCTTC. It is translated as CATSQDRGRFSGGYTF.

The V and J genes are TRBV5-4 and TRBJ2-2; tentatively, D is TRBD1 (6 bases). From germline, CDR1 is SGHNT and CDR2 YYREEE (reference sequence). V gave up 3 bases and J gave up 0 bases, with 9 bases separating them. CDR3 length: 15 residues. CDR3 nucleotide sequence: TGTGCCAGCAGCTCCGACAGGTCGAACACCGGGGAGCTGTTTTTT. Its protein product is CASSSDRSNTGELFF.

This clone was seen a single time. The J gene is TRBJ2-7, the V gene TRBV6-1, with 10 bases aligning to TRBD1. This CDR3 contains 14 residues. V gave up 6 bases and J gave up 3 bases; unmatched junction bases: 5. Germline lookup yields CDR1 MNHNS and CDR2 SASEGT. CDR3 nucleotides: TGTGCCAGCAGGACAGGGGGCACCGACTACGAGCAGTACTTC. Translating it yields CASRTGGTDYEQYF.

The chain is built from TRBV4-3 and TRBJ2-3; TRBD1 is a possible D gene (6 bases). Germline-derived CDR1 and CDR2 are LGHNA and YSLEER. CDR3 length equals 13 residues. Trimming removed 0 bases at V and 9 bases at J, with 10 bases between. The CDR3 spells CASSQDSQGTQYF. The CDR3 bases are TGCGCCAGCAGCCAAGATAGCCAGGGGACGCAGTATTTT.

This rearrangement joins TRBV18 to TRBJ1-1; 7 bases fit TRBD1. With 3 bases clipped from V and 11 bases from J, the junction kept 9 bases outside the gene matches. This CDR3 comprises 13 residues. Looked up from germline, CDR1 is KGHSH and CDR2 is LQKENI. CDR3 protein: CASSPGQRDSAFF. The CDR3 bases are TGTGCCAGCTCACCGGGACAGCGAGATTCTGCTTTCTTT.

The V gene is TRBV4-2, the J gene TRBJ2-5, with 9 bases aligning to TRBD1. The junction had 12 bases not matched to a gene; V was cut back by 5 bases and J by 5 bases. Per germline, CDR1 LGHNA and CDR2 YNFKEQ. The CDR3 spans 16 residues. The CDR3 protein is CASSSEMGQGGETQYF. CDR3 in DNA: TGTGCCAGCAGCTCCGAAATGGGACAGGGTGGGGAGACCCAGTACTTC.

This clone has just a few counts. V gene TRBV5-1 combines with J gene TRBJ1-1; D perhaps matches TRBD1 (5 bases). V was clipped by 4 bases and J by 1 base, with 14 bases between them. This CDR3 has 15 residues. Germline CDR1 is SGHRS and CDR2 is YFSETQ. The CDR3 region is CASSPTGTPNTEAFF. CDR3 in DNA: TGCGCCAGCAGCCCCACCGGGACGCCGAACACTGAAGCTTTCTTT.

This clone showed up just once. This chain joins TRBV5-1 and TRBJ2-7; TRBD1 matches at 8 bases. This CDR3 comprises 12 residues. Germline V gives CDR1 SGHRS, CDR2 YFSETQ. Trimming removed 4 bases from V and 7 bases from J; junction bases left unmatched: 4. The CDR3 DNA follows: TGCGCCAGCAGCACGGACAGGGATGAGCAGTACTTC. As protein: CASSTDRDEQYF.